Following are 31 T cell receptor beta chains from one sample sequenced in a study of T cells in Graves' hyperthyroidism and ophthalmopathy. Amplification yielded TCR beta CDR3 regions, with RNA transcripts as the source. The HTBI primer set drove a first-round RT-PCR of the TCR CDR3. MiXCR was run by TCRdb on the multiplex PCR reads, yielding one entry per CDR3 protein. The repertoire holds approximately 520,000 distinct CDR3 sequences, around 21% seen once, with approximately 26% in the top ten. The material sequenced was blood. Receptor source: a man aged 18 to 29 with Graves' hyperthyroidism.

This clonotype occurred many times. The chain joins TRBV18 to TRBJ1-1, with a possible D match to TRBD1 (5 bases). Between the trimmed V and J ends, which lost 5 bases and 1 base, there was a span of 11 bases. Germline V gene data show CDR1 as KGHSH and CDR2 as LQKENI. The CDR3 covers 14 residues. DNA of the CDR3: TGTGCCAGCTCATCTAGGACATCGAACACTGAAGCTTTCTTT. It is translated as CASSSRTSNTEAFF.

This clonotype was seen repeatedly, ten times or more. J is TRBJ1-2 and V is TRBV2, with D possibly TRBD1 on 6 matching bases. Germline CDR1 reads SNHLY; CDR2 reads FYNNEI. There are 12 residues in the CDR3. Trimming stripped 6 bases from V and 8 bases from J, with 13 bases between. The CDR3 sequence is CASRMGAAGYTF. The CDR3 DNA follows: TGTGCCAGCAGAATGGGGGCGGCAGGCTACACCTTC.

The V call is TRBV18, the J call TRBJ1-1; D possibly corresponds to TRBD1 (6 bases). The CDR3 loop spans 15 amino acids. V was clipped by 5 bases and J by 1 base, with 14 bases between them. Germline lookup yields CDR1 KGHSH and CDR2 LQKENI. Written as DNA, the CDR3 is TGTGCCAGCTCAGTGTGGACAGCAACGAACACTGAAGCTTTCTTT. It translates to CASSVWTATNTEAFF.

The sample holds many counts of this clonotype. This sequence joins TRBV6-5 and TRBJ2-7, with 9 bases aligning to TRBD1. CDR3 length: 15 residues. Looked up from germline, CDR1 is MNHEY and CDR2 is SVGAGI. The ends lost 4 bases at V and 6 bases at J; junction bases unmatched: 10. CDR3 sequence: CASSLTGTGYPEQYF. The CDR3 DNA reads as TGTGCCAGCAGTTTAACCGGGACAGGGTATCCCGAGCAGTACTTC.

The table lists this clonotype with many counts. This chain uses TRBV7-9 with TRBJ2-5, with no clear D. Germline V gives CDR1 SEHNR, CDR2 FQNEAQ (reference sequence). The CDR3 is made up of 14 amino acids. Between the trimmed V and J ends, which lost 5 bases and 2 bases, there was a span of 12 bases. The CDR3 coding sequence is TGTGCCAGCAGCCCTCGTTTGGGGCAAGAGACCCAGTACTTC. It translates to CASSPRLGQETQYF. The whole variable domain, filled in from reference TRBV7-9 and TRBJ2-5, reads DTGVSQNPRHKITKRGQNVTFRCDPISEHNRLYWYRQTLGQGPEFLTYFQNEAQLEKSRLLSDRFSAERPKGSFSTLEIQRTEQGDSAMYLCASSPRLGQETQYFGPGTRLLVL.

This clonotype was recorded at least ten times. The rearrangement links TRBV12-3 or TRBV12-4 to TRBJ1-5, with D hard to call. The length of the CDR3 is 13 residues. Deletions cut 6 bases from V and 6 bases from J, with 12 bases between. CDR3 bases: TGTGCCAGCAGCCCCTTGTTTGGTCAGCCCCAGCATTTT. Protein product: CASSPLFGQPQHF.

This clonotype was recorded at least ten times. This sequence joins TRBV12-3 or TRBV12-4 and TRBJ2-5; 7 bases fit TRBD2. Germline trimming cut 6 bases from V and 3 bases from J; bases unmatched to any gene: 10. The CDR3 length is 15 residues. The CDR3 loop reads CASSARTAGEETQYF. CDR3 nucleotide sequence: TGTGCCAGCAGCGCCCGAACCGCGGGGGAAGAGACCCAGTACTTC.

This clonotype was seen many times. The chain recombines TRBV29-1 with TRBJ2-7; TRBD1 matches at 9 bases. V trimming: 2 bases; J trimming: 4 bases; junction bases outside the gene matches: 18. Germline V gene sequence: CDR1 SQVTM, CDR2 ANQGSEA. CDR3 length equals 18 residues. CDR3: CSVEPSGLGQGILYEQYF. For the CDR3, the DNA is TGCAGCGTTGAACCATCAGGCCTTGGACAGGGGATTCTTTACGAGCAGTACTTC.

This clonotype was counted many times. This chain connects TRBV6-5 to TRBJ2-7, with 9 bases that match TRBD1. CDR1 and CDR2 (germline): MNHEY, SVGAGI. Germline trimming cut 7 bases from V and 1 base from J; bases unmatched to any gene: 5. The CDR3 has 14 residues. The DNA for the CDR3 is TGTGCCAGCACGACCGGGACAGGGTCCTACGAGCAGTACTTC. Protein product: CASTTGTGSYEQYF.

In its sample, this clonotype was seen many times. This rearrangement joins TRBV27 to TRBJ1-2; 7 nucleotides match TRBD1. CDR3 length: 15 amino acids. V dropped 3 bases and J dropped 5; count of bases not matched to a gene: 9. Germline V gene data show CDR1 as MNHEY and CDR2 as SMNVEV (reference sequence). CDR3 amino acids: CASSLTGSGFYGYTF. CDR3 DNA sequence: TGTGCCAGCAGTTTGACAGGGTCAGGGTTTTATGGCTACACCTTC.

The chain employs TRBV20-1 and TRBJ1-3; D gene uncertain. This CDR3 has 12 residues. Deletions cut 7 bases from V and 2 bases from J, with 9 bases between. The germline V gene encodes CDR1 DFQATT and CDR2 SNEGSKA (reference sequence). CDR3 nucleotide sequence: TGCAGTGTTCCGACCACTGGAAACACCATATATTTT. Translation: CSVPTTGNTIYF.

This clonotype was picked up many times. The V gene is TRBV10-3, the J gene TRBJ2-7; D remains unclear. Germline V gene data show CDR1 as ENHRY and CDR2 as SYGVKD. The CDR3 runs to 12 residues. The V end lost 3 bases, the J end lost 0 bases, and 3 bases lay between the germline ends. The CDR3: CAISDSSYEQYF. The DNA for the CDR3 is TGTGCCATCAGTGACAGCTCCTACGAGCAGTACTTC.

This clonotype showed up just a few times. The chain is built from TRBV29-1 and TRBJ1-2; D gene ambiguous. Germline lookup yields CDR1 SQVTM and CDR2 ANQGSEA. CDR3 length equals 12 residues. V shed 8 bases and J shed 3 bases, with 13 bases lying between them. This CDR3 reads CSSSYTYYGYTF. The CDR3 DNA reads TGCAGCTCCTCCTACACTTACTATGGCTACACCTTC.

V gene TRBV6-1 combines with J gene TRBJ1-1; the D gene is possibly TRBD1 (5 bases). Looked up from germline, CDR1 is MNHNS and CDR2 is SASEGT. CDR3 length equals 16 residues. V was cut by 3 bases and J by 1 base, with 15 bases left in between. The CDR3 region has the DNA TGTGCCAGCAGTGACGGGGGGGTTAGGAGGAACACTGAAGCTTTCTTT. Translated, it gives CASSDGGVRRNTEAFF.

The table lists this clonotype with a few counts. The chain couples TRBV5-1 to TRBJ2-7; the D is unclear. Germline CDR1 is SGHRS and CDR2 is YFSETQ. This CDR3 is 12 amino acids long. V lost 0 bases, J lost 7 bases, and 8 bases lay in between. CDR3 DNA sequence: TGCGCCAGCAGCTTGGAGTTCGGGGAGCAGTACTTC. Translation: CASSLEFGEQYF.

This clonotype was seen more than once but under ten times. The V call is TRBV10-1, the J call TRBJ1-1; D remains unclear. CDR1 WNHNN and CDR2 SYGVQD come from the germline V gene (reference sequence). The ends were cut back, 3 bases at V and 12 bases at J, with 20 bases in the middle. The CDR3 sequence is 14 residues long. The CDR3 DNA is TGCGCCAGCAGTGACTTGCGGGCCTCCTCTCGGCCTTTCTTT. It translates to CASSDLRASSRPFF.

This clonotype was found many times. The chain has TRBV5-1 and TRBJ1-1, with 9 nucleotides matching TRBD1. Germline-derived CDR1 and CDR2 are SGHRS and YFSETQ. CDR3 size: 16 residues. V lost 4 bases to trimming and J lost 0 bases; unmatched junction nucleotides: 7. The CDR3 nucleotides are TGCGCCAGCAGCGCTGGACAGGGGTTCATGAACACTGAAGCTTTCTTT. This gives the protein CASSAGQGFMNTEAFF.

This clonotype was observed at least ten times. The V call is TRBV6-1, the J call TRBJ1-1, with D possibly being TRBD1 (6 bases). The CDR3 is 18 residues long. CDR1 and CDR2 from the germline V gene are MNHNS and SASEGT. Between the trimmed V and J ends, which lost 5 bases and 1 base, there was a span of 23 bases. CDR3 sequence (DNA): TGTGCCAGCAGTAAATACGGGAATAGGGGGGGACAGAACACTGAAGCTTTCTTT. It codes for CASSKYGNRGGQNTEAFF.

This clonotype was picked up many times. This CDR3 is CASSYGTGFIGYTF. CDR3 bases: TGTGCCAGCAGTTACGGGACAGGGTTTATCGGCTACACCTTC. This chain uses TRBV12-3 or TRBV12-4 with TRBJ1-2; TRBD1 matches 9 bases. V dropped 4 bases and J dropped 8; count of bases not matched to a gene: 8. The CDR3 runs 14 residues.

This clonotype has at least ten counts. The chain has TRBV15 and TRBJ2-7; 7 bases agree with TRBD1. Germline lookup yields CDR1 LNHNV and CDR2 YYDKDF (reference sequence). The CDR3 is 14 amino acids. The trim removed 4 bases at V and 6 bases at J, leaving 9 bases unmatched. CDR3 sequence: CATSNDRESSEQYF. In DNA, the CDR3 is TGTGCCACCAGCAACGACAGGGAGTCTAGCGAGCAGTACTTC.

This clonotype was detected ten times or more. This chain links TRBV6-5 with TRBJ2-7; TRBD1 matches at 8 bases. Germline V gene data show CDR1 as MNHEY and CDR2 as SVGAGI. There are 14 residues in the CDR3. V trimming: 6 bases; J trimming: 2 bases; junction bases outside the gene matches: 6. CDR3 bases: TGTGCCAGCAGCCCCCACAGGGGGGCCTACGAGCAGTACTTC. Its translation: CASSPHRGAYEQYF.

This clonotype was detected ten times or more. The genes are TRBV15 and TRBJ1-5; no clear D gene. The CDR3 sequence is 13 residues long. Germline V gene lookup returns CDR1 LNHNV and CDR2 YYDKDF (reference sequence). The V and J ends lost 3 bases and 6 bases respectively, with 9 bases between them. The CDR3 loop is CATSSVPGQPQHF. In DNA form, the CDR3 reads TGTGCCACCAGCAGTGTTCCCGGTCAGCCCCAGCATTTT.

There are a few counts of this clonotype. V gene TRBV20-1 combines with J gene TRBJ2-7; 8 nucleotides line up with TRBD2. CDR1 and CDR2 from the germline V gene are DFQATT and SNEGSKA (reference sequence). V was pared by 0 bases and J by 4 bases, with 8 bases of the junction left unmatched. The CDR3 runs 15 residues. This chain's CDR3 is CSARDLERERYEQYF. CDR3 DNA: TGCAGTGCTAGAGATCTTGAGCGGGAGAGGTACGAGCAGTACTTC.

This clonotype was picked up a small number of times. The V call is TRBV5-1, the J call TRBJ2-2; D gene ambiguous. Trimming stripped 1 base from V and 1 base from J, with 5 bases between. This CDR3 spans 14 amino acids. The germline V gene has CDR1 SGHRS and CDR2 YFSETQ. DNA of the CDR3: TGCGCCAGCAGCTTGCAGAGGAACACCGGGGAGCTGTTTTTT. It specifies CASSLQRNTGELFF.

With regard to this clonotype: A single base separates this from a much larger clone, so it may be a read error. V and J are TRBV2 and TRBJ2-3, with a tentative D call TRBD1 (6 bases). Germline loops: CDR1 SNHLY, CDR2 FYNNEI. V was cut by 8 bases and J by 4 bases, with 7 bases left in between. This CDR3 contains 11 residues. CDR3 loop: CASGGADTQYF. CDR3 sequence (DNA): TGTGCCAGCGGGGGCGCAGATACGCAGTATTTT.

This clonotype appeared many times. The chain joins TRBV28 to TRBJ1-5; D possibly corresponds to TRBD1 (6 bases). The CDR3 extends over 17 amino acids. Germline assignment: CDR1 MDHEN and CDR2 SYDVKM. Trimming took off 2 bases at V and 6 bases at J, with 20 bases between the two ends. CDR3 residues: CASSLMSLTGTGQPQHF. In nucleotides, the CDR3 is TGTGCCAGCAGTTTAATGAGCCTAACAGGGACGGGTCAGCCCCAGCATTTT.

Turning to this clonotype: This may be a read error: a much more frequent sequence differs by one nucleotide. The J gene is TRBJ1-5, the V gene TRBV2; no clear D gene. The germline CDR1 and CDR2 sequences are SNHLY and FYNNEI. The CDR3 consists of 16 residues. For the CDR3, the DNA is TGTGCCGGCAGTGAGGACGGTCCATATAGCAATCAGCCCCAGCATTTT. Its protein product is CAGSEDGPYSNQPQHF.

In this sample, this clonotype turned up a few times. The chain uses TRBV6-1 and TRBJ2-3; maybe TRBD1 (6 bases). V was trimmed by 8 bases and J by 0 bases, leaving 15 bases between them. CDR1 is MNHNS, CDR2 SASEGT, per germline. This CDR3 region has 15 residues. CDR3 in amino acids: CASDPNQGSTDTQYF. CDR3 sequence (DNA): TGTGCCAGCGACCCCAATCAGGGGAGCACAGATACGCAGTATTTT.

This clonotype has a handful of counts. This sequence joins TRBV10-1 and TRBJ2-2; the D call may be TRBD1 or TRBD2 (7 bases each). Germline V gene sequence: CDR1 WNHNN, CDR2 SYGVQD (reference sequence). CDR3 size: 15 residues. V was trimmed by 4 bases and J by 7 bases, leaving 16 bases between them. CDR3 coding DNA: TGCGCCAGCAGTGTAGGGAGGGGGCGAGGCGGGGAGCTGTTTTTT. The encoded protein is CASSVGRGRGGELFF.

This chain joins TRBV6-2 or TRBV6-3 and TRBJ2-5; 9 nucleotides align to TRBD2. The CDR3 consists of 16 residues. Germline lookup yields CDR1 MNHEY and CDR2 SVGEGT. Trimming cost V 3 bases and J 5 bases; bases outside gene matches: 10. CDR3 amino acids: CASSYKRSGGGETQYF. In DNA, the CDR3 is TGTGCCAGCAGTTATAAGCGTAGCGGGGGCGGGGAGACCCAGTACTTC.

This clonotype was counted many times. This chain links TRBV15 with TRBJ2-7, with D unclear. With 0 bases removed from V and 9 bases from J, the gap between germline ends came to 18 bases. Germline CDR1 is LNHNV and CDR2 is YYDKDF (reference sequence). The CDR3 runs 15 residues. DNA of the CDR3: TGTGCCACCAGCAGAGAAGTGGGGTATACATCTGGGCAGTACTTC. It yields the protein CATSREVGYTSGQYF.